This T cell receptor beta chain was retrieved from a study of cytomegalovirus exposure and HLA in healthy donors. Study-level information: The approximately 670 first-cohort repertoires shared a platform with the 130 or so validation repertoires, as reported in a later analysis. Overall study findings and caveats: Accounts indicate the classifier identified cytomegalovirus status with strong specificity and sensitivity.

There are a few counts of this clone. Its target is not known. TCRdb's table, derived via immunoSEQ multiplex PCR, lists solely in-frame clones and lacks some. The sample shows about 200,000 clones, around 88% of them seen only once. There are 15 residues in the CDR3. CDR1 and CDR2 from the germline V gene are WNHNN and SYGVQD (reference sequence). V was pared by 3 bases and J by 5 bases, with 9 bases of the junction left unmatched. The clonotype was recovered from a woman aged 18-30 years in good health and CMV-seronegative. Sequenced input: PBMCs. The chain recombines TRBV10-1 with TRBJ2-7; 8 positions match TRBD1. CDR3 amino acids: CASSDGQGLGNEQYF. CDR3 nucleotides: TGCGCCAGCAGTGACGGACAGGGATTAGGAAACGAGCAGTACTTC.